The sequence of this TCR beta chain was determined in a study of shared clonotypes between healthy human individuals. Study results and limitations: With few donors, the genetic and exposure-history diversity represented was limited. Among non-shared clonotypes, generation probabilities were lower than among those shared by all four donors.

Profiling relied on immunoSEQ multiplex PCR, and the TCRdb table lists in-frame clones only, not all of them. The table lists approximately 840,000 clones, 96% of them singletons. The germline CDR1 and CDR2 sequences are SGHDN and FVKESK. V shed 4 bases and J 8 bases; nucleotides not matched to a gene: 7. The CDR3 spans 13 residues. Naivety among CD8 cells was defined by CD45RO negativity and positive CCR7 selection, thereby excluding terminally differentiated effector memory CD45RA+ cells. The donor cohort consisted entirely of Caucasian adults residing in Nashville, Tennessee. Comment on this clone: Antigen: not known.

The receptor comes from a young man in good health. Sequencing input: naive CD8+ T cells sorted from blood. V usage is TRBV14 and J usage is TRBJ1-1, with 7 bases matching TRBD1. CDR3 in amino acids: CASSLTGTEEAFF. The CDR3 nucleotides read TGTGCCAGCAGCCTGACAGGGACGGAAGAAGCTTTCTTT.